This T cell receptor (beta chain) was documented in a study of blood T cell repertoires in COVID-19. Study-level background: Samples representing acute and convalescent COVID-19 were sourced from the United States, Italy and Spain.

Original processing notes: Estimation of nucleated cell counts relied on the amplification of reference gene primers. TCRdb keeps only in-frame clones here, not all; method: immunoSEQ multiplex PCR. The DNA was the basis for D and trimming; V, J and clone size are from that table. This repertoire shows approximately 290,000 clones, 80% to 90% found once; its top ten account for 3.5% to 4.5%. This clone was counted once. Germline loops: CDR1 SGDLS, CDR2 YYNGEE. The CDR3 spans 16 residues. V was shortened by 2 bases and J by 0 bases, with 12 bases between the two germline ends. In terms of age and location, participants ranged from roughly 18 to 90 years and lived in about two dozen US areas. Donors in Cohort 3 counted as recovered after two negative PCRs, clearance, or symptom resolution.

This TCR was sampled from a woman in her 30s who had recovered from COVID-19. V usage is TRBV9 and J usage is TRBJ1-3; perhaps TRBD1 as D (5 bases). The sample was PBMCs or T cells enriched from blood (not recorded which). The CDR3 loop reads CASSVSTVTSGNTIYF. The CDR3 nucleotides read TGTGCCAGCAGCGTCTCGACAGTGACCTCTGGAAACACCATATATTTT.